This entry lists 8 T cell receptor beta chains sequenced from one sample in a study of cytomegalovirus exposure and HLA in healthy donors (dated by TCRdb to between 2016 and 2019). Library preparation was by the immunoSEQ multiplex PCR assay. A mixture of 60 forward primers for TCR Vbeta segments and 13 reverse primers for TCR Jbeta segments was used in the multiplex PCR. Drawn from immuneACCESS, this table holds only the in-frame rearrangements with V and J called that TCRdb kept. Clones are partly lost; checked studies trace under half to an unresolved V gene and leave the rest unexplained. The sample includes around 270,000 clones, with roughly 80% observed a single time. The ten biggest clones cover 0.3% to 0.35% of the sample. The sequencing input was PBMCs. The receptors originated from a girl aged 2 to 9 in good health and CMV-seronegative.

In its sample, this clone was seen a few times. The chain employs TRBV7-9 and TRBJ1-5, with D maybe TRBD1 (6 bases). The CDR3 has 15 amino acids. Germline assignment: CDR1 SEHNR and CDR2 FQNEAQ (reference sequence). Trimming took 4 bases from V and 5 from J, leaving 15 bases between them. The DNA of the CDR3 is TGTGCCAGCAGCTCCAACAGGGAAGTGGATCAGCCCCAGCATTTT. This sequence encodes CASSSNREVDQPQHF.

This clone appeared a few times. J is TRBJ2-3 and V is TRBV29-1; 12 positions agree with TRBD1. Germline V CDR1 and CDR2: SQVTM, ANQGSEA. After removal of 6 bases from V and 5 bases from J, the junction contained 6 bases not matched to a gene. The CDR3 is made up of 14 amino acids. CDR3 bases: TGCAGCGTCCGGGACAGGGGGCCGATAGATACGCAGTATTTT. Amino acids: CSVRDRGPIDTQYF.

The rearrangement uses TRBV19 and TRBJ2-5, with no clear D. The CDR3 runs 15 residues. Germline V gene lookup returns CDR1 LNHDA and CDR2 SQIVND (reference sequence). Trimming pared 3 bases from V and 4 bases from J, leaving 15 bases between. The CDR3 DNA reads TGTGCCAGTAGTATGAAAACGATTAGAATAGAGACCCAGTACTTC. It translates to CASSMKTIRIETQYF. Variable domain in full (rest from reference TRBV19 and TRBJ2-5): DGGITQSPKYLFRKEGQNVTLSCEQNLNHDAMYWYRQDPGQGLRLIYYSQIVNDFQKGDIAEGYSVSREKKESFPLTVTSAQKNPTAFYLCASSMKTIRIETQYFGPGTRLLVL.

This sequence joins TRBV2 and TRBJ2-3; TRBD2 matches at 13 bases. The CDR3 sequence is 13 residues long. With 7 bases clipped from V and 13 bases from J, the junction kept 8 bases outside the gene matches. Looked up from germline, CDR1 is SNHLY and CDR2 is FYNNEI. The CDR3 is CASKPGLAGSEYF. The CDR3 bases are TGTGCCAGCAAACCGGGACTAGCGGGAAGCGAGTATTTT.

V and J are TRBV30 and TRBJ1-5, with TRBD1 matching 9 bases. The germline V gene has CDR1 GTSNPN and CDR2 SVGIG (reference sequence). CDR3 length: 14 residues. V was clipped by 4 bases and J by 6 bases; unmatched bases: 7. This CDR3 is CAWNQQGAGQPQHF. CDR3 coding DNA: TGTGCCTGGAACCAACAGGGGGCAGGTCAGCCCCAGCATTTT.

J is TRBJ1-2 and V is TRBV5-4; tentatively, D is TRBD1 (6 bases). Per germline, CDR1 SGHNT and CDR2 YYREEE (reference sequence). The CDR3 sequence is 15 residues long. Trimming pared 3 bases from V and 8 bases from J, leaving 20 bases between. The CDR3 loop is CASSSFRTAPRGYTF. DNA of the CDR3: TGTGCCAGCAGCTCCTTCAGGACAGCCCCACGCGGCTACACCTTC.

The DNA of the CDR3 is TGTGCCAGCAGCTCGGGACAGGGACCCGAGCAGTACTTC. Its protein is CASSSGQGPEQYF. The V gene is TRBV13, the J gene TRBJ2-7; 9 bases map to TRBD1. The CDR3 runs to 13 residues. CDR1 PRHDT and CDR2 FYEKMQ come from the germline V gene (reference sequence). V lost 4 bases, J lost 6 bases, and 4 bases stayed unmatched.

The chain combines TRBV13 with TRBJ2-7, with D possibly TRBD2 on 5 matching bases. This CDR3 is 13 amino acids long. Germline V CDR1 and CDR2: PRHDT, FYEKMQ (reference sequence). Trimming pared 2 bases from V and 2 bases from J, leaving 7 bases between. Written as DNA, the CDR3 is TGTGCCAGCAGCTTATTGCGGGCCTACGAGCAGTACTTC. This codes for CASSLLRAYEQYF.